The clone carrying this T cell receptor (beta chain) has a count of ten or more. Its target is unknown. In TCRdb, the 5' RACE reads were re-called with MiXCR into one record per CDR3 protein. The sample carries about 100,000 distinct CDR3 sequences, 4.4% recorded once. This specimen comes from a study of spatial heterogeneity in lung cancer. Overall study results and limits: Tumor mutation count correlated with how many alpha and beta TCRs expanded intratumorally.

V shed 5 bases, J shed 3 bases, and the junction held 9 bases outside the gene matches. The CDR3 has 14 residues. Germline lookup yields CDR1 DFQATT and CDR2 SNEGSKA (reference sequence). Time point of the sample: sample taken at primary tumor resection. The authors sequenced whole RNA from tumor, nontumor lung or frozen PBMC without sorting. The sequence was obtained from a male donor with early-stage non-small cell lung cancer. This specimen consisted of lung tumor tissue, obtained at surgery. The rearrangement links TRBV20-1 to TRBJ2-7; 8 bases are shared with TRBD2. CDR3 in amino acids: CSACHSGAVYEQYF. CDR3 in DNA: TGCAGTGCTTGTCATAGCGGGGCAGTCTACGAGCAGTACTTC.